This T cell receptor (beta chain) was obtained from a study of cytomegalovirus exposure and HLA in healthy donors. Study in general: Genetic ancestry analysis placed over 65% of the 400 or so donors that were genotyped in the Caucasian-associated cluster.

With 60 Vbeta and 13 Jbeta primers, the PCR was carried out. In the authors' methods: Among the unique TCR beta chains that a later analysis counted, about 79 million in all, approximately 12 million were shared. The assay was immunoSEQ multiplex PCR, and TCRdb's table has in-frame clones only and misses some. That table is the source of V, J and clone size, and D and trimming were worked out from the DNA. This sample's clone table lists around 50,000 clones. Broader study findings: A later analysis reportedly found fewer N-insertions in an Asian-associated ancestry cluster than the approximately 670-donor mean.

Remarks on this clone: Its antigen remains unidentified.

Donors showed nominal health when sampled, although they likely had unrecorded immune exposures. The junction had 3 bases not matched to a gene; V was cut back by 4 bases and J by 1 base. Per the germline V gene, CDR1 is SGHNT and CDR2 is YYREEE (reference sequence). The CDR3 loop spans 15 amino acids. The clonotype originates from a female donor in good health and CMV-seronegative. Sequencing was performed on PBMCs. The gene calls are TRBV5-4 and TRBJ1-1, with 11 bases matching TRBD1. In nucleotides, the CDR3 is TGTGCCAGCAGCGGAGGGACAGGGGGGAACACTGAAGCTTTCTTT. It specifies CASSGGTGGNTEAFF.